A single sample is the source of the 10 T cell receptor beta chains below, sequenced in a study of blood T cell repertoires in COVID-19. Data came from immunoSEQ multiplex PCR; TCRdb stores just in-frame clones and leaves some out. The table lists fewer than 200,000 clones, approximately 88% of them singletons. Input material: peripheral blood. These receptors all stem from a woman in her forties or fifties with acute or convalescent COVID-19.

This clone was observed a single time. This sequence joins TRBV25-1 and TRBJ2-3, with D perhaps matching TRBD1 (6 bases). This CDR3 contains 13 residues. The germline V gene has CDR1 MGHDK and CDR2 SYGVNS. V dropped 5 bases and J dropped 4 bases, with 10 bases sitting between them. CDR3 residues: CASSFDRPDTQYF. For the CDR3, the DNA is TGTGCCAGCAGTTTTGACAGGCCAGATACGCAGTATTTT. Filled out from reference TRBV25-1 and TRBJ2-3, the complete variable domain reads EADIYQTPRYLVIGTGKKITLECSQTMGHDKMYWYQQDPGMELHLIHYSYGVNSTEKGDLSSESTVSRIRTEHFPLTLESARPSHTSQYLCASSFDRPDTQYFGPGTRLTVL.

V and J are TRBV2 and TRBJ2-5, with TRBD2 as a possible D gene (7 bases). The V and J ends lost 7 bases and 1 base respectively, with 16 bases between them. This CDR3 contains 15 residues. The germline CDR1 and CDR2 sequences are SNHLY and FYNNEI. The CDR3 DNA sequence: TGTGCCAGCATAAAGCGGGACACCCTCCAAGAGACCCAGTACTTC. Encoded protein: CASIKRDTLQETQYF.

The chain carries TRBV21-1 and TRBJ2-7; the table's TRBD1 call for D was not verified on the DNA. TRBV21-1 is deemed a pseudogene. This CDR3 spans 17 amino acids. The CDR3 DNA is TGTGCCAGCAGTAGCGCTTTCCAGGGGGACCTCTCCTACGAGCAGTACTTC. Residues: CASSSAFQGDLSYEQYF.

J is TRBJ2-1 and V is TRBV6-2 or TRBV6-3; D gene unclear. Germline V gene data show CDR1 as MNHEY and CDR2 as SVGEGT. The CDR3 consists of 15 residues. V dropped 0 bases and J dropped 1 base, with 7 bases sitting between them. CDR3 amino acids: CASSYSPQSYNEQFF. The CDR3 DNA reads as TGTGCCAGCAGTTACTCTCCACAGTCCTACAATGAGCAGTTCTTC.

The chain has TRBV5-1 and TRBJ1-5, with 8 bases matching TRBD1. The CDR3 totals 14 residues. Trimming took 5 bases from V and 7 from J; bases not matched to a gene: 8. Per germline, CDR1 SGHRS and CDR2 YFSETQ. Written as DNA, the CDR3 is TGCGCCAGCAGTTCCGGACAGGGTGGCCAGCCCCAGCATTTT. The encoded protein is CASSSGQGGQPQHF.

This chain links TRBV9 with TRBJ1-1; tentative D call: TRBD1 (5 bases). Germline CDR1 and CDR2: SGDLS and YYNGEE. This CDR3 has 16 amino acids. V lost 4 bases and J 1 base, leaving 17 bases between the germline ends. The CDR3 here is CASSPQPKRGNTEAFF. The CDR3 nucleotides read TGTGCCAGCAGCCCACAGCCTAAAAGGGGGAACACTGAAGCTTTCTTT.

The sample holds one count of this clone. V and J are TRBV19 and TRBJ2-1, with TRBD2 identical over 13 bases. This CDR3 comprises 16 residues. CDR1 is LNHDA and CDR2 is SQIVND in the germline V gene (reference sequence). V gave up 5 bases and J gave up 5 bases; unmatched junction bases: 6. This CDR3 is CASSPRTSGGDNEQFF. DNA for the CDR3: TGTGCCAGTAGTCCCCGGACTAGCGGGGGTGACAATGAGCAGTTCTTC. The full variable domain, rest sourced from reference TRBV19 and TRBJ2-1, is DGGITQSPKYLFRKEGQNVTLSCEQNLNHDAMYWYRQDPGQGLRLIYYSQIVNDFQKGDIAEGYSVSREKKESFPLTVTSAQKNPTAFYLCASSPRTSGGDNEQFFGPGTRLTVL.

This CDR3 is CASSPGTGKSGNTIYF. The CDR3 nucleotides are TGTGCCAGTAGTCCGGGGACAGGGAAAAGTGGAAACACCATATATTTT. The chain couples TRBV19 to TRBJ1-3; 9 nucleotides line up with TRBD1. The V and J ends lost 5 bases and 3 bases, in that order; junction bases with no gene match: 8. The CDR3 loop spans 16 amino acids. The germline V gene has CDR1 LNHDA and CDR2 SQIVND (reference sequence).

This clone was detected only once. This rearrangement joins TRBV19 to TRBJ2-7; D is possibly TRBD2 (7 bases). V was shortened by 2 bases and J by 3 bases, with 11 bases between the two germline ends. CDR1 LNHDA and CDR2 SQIVND come from the germline V gene (reference sequence). This CDR3 contains 14 residues. As DNA, the CDR3 is TGTGCCAGTAGTATAAGGGGGGGAGTCTACGAGCAGTACTTC. Protein product: CASSIRGGVYEQYF. Complete variable domain (other parts from reference TRBV19 and TRBJ2-7): DGGITQSPKYLFRKEGQNVTLSCEQNLNHDAMYWYRQDPGQGLRLIYYSQIVNDFQKGDIAEGYSVSREKKESFPLTVTSAQKNPTAFYLCASSIRGGVYEQYFGPGTRLTVT.

The rearrangement links TRBV30 to TRBJ1-4; 9 nucleotides align to TRBD1. The V gene's germline CDR1 is GTSNPN and CDR2 SVGIG (reference sequence). V was pared by 5 bases and J by 5 bases, with 0 bases of the junction left unmatched. CDR3 size: 12 residues. The DNA for the CDR3 is TGTGCCTGGGGACAGGGGAATGAAAAACTGTTTTTT. Protein product: CAWGQGNEKLFF.